Presented here are 24 T cell receptor beta chains from one specimen sequenced in a study of T cells after yellow fever vaccination. MiXCR, applied by TCRdb to the 5' RACE reads, yields one record per CDR3 protein. This table has hundreds of thousands of distinct CDR3 sequences, 15% to 20% appearing once. This material consisted of PBMCs, taken 15 days after the yellow fever booster vaccination. Receptors originate from a young man who received the YFV17D yellow fever vaccine.

The chain is built from TRBV20-1 and TRBJ2-5, with D possibly being TRBD1 (5 bases). V dropped 6 bases and J dropped 1 base, with 15 bases sitting between them. In germline, CDR1 is DFQATT, CDR2 SNEGSKA (reference sequence). The CDR3 loop spans 14 amino acids. CDR3 residues: CSAPEQTVQETQYF. The CDR3 DNA sequence: TGCAGTGCCCCCGAGCAGACAGTCCAAGAGACCCAGTACTTC.

This clonotype was seen a single time. This chain connects TRBV28 to TRBJ2-7; D is unclear. The CDR3 is 15 residues long. Trimming cost V 4 bases and J 3 bases, with 16 bases left between them. The germline V gene encodes CDR1 MDHEN and CDR2 SYDVKM. CDR3: CASSSLFLADYEQYF. Here the CDR3 DNA reads TGTGCCAGCAGTTCCCTTTTCCTCGCCGACTACGAGCAGTACTTC. The full variable domain, with the rest looked up from reference TRBV28 and TRBJ2-7, is DVKVTQSSRYLVKRTGEKVFLECVQDMDHENMFWYRQDPGLGLRLIYFSYDVKMKEKGDIPEGYSVSREKKERFSLILESASTNQTSMYLCASSSLFLADYEQYFGPGTRLTVT.

The V call is TRBV4-2, the J call TRBJ2-1; TRBD2 aligns across 12 bases. Per the germline V gene, CDR1 is LGHNA and CDR2 is YNFKEQ. The ends lost 0 bases at V and 13 bases at J; junction bases unmatched: 4. There are 14 residues in the CDR3. The CDR3 DNA sequence: TGTGCCAGCAGCCAAGAACTAGCGGGAGGTAGACAGTTCTTC. As protein: CASSQELAGGRQFF.

This clonotype was seen more than once but under ten times. The V call is TRBV12-3 or TRBV12-4, the J call TRBJ2-7; 7 bases align to TRBD2. The CDR3 contains 14 residues. V shed 3 bases and J 2 bases; nucleotides not matched to a gene: 4. This CDR3 is CASSLSGNAYEQYF. The CDR3 DNA follows: TGTGCCAGCAGTTTGAGCGGGAACGCCTACGAGCAGTACTTC.

This clonotype was seen a handful of times. The V gene is TRBV20-1, the J gene TRBJ2-2; D possibly matches TRBD1 or TRBD2 (5 bases each). Trimming pared 6 bases from V and 1 base from J, leaving 18 bases between. Per germline, CDR1 DFQATT and CDR2 SNEGSKA (reference sequence). The CDR3 runs to 16 residues. In nucleotides, the CDR3 is TGCAGTGCAGGGACCGTAGGGACGAGGAACACCGGGGAGCTGTTTTTT. This gives the protein CSAGTVGTRNTGELFF.

The chain carries TRBV5-1 and TRBJ2-1; the D gene is possibly TRBD1 (5 bases). CDR3 length: 15 residues. The V gene lost 4 bases and the J gene lost 1 base, with 12 bases spanning the gap. In germline, CDR1 is SGHRS, CDR2 YFSETQ. The CDR3 sequence: CASSPDGQSYNEQFF. CDR3 nucleotides: TGCGCCAGCAGCCCGGACGGACAATCCTACAATGAGCAGTTCTTC.

This clonotype was counted at least ten times. Germline is not matched at one junction end, which may reflect a read error. The V and J genes are TRBV6-5 and TRBJ2-7; 7 nucleotides line up with TRBD2. Germline lookup yields CDR1 MNHEY and CDR2 SVGAGI. CDR3 size: 15 residues. The CDR3 nucleotides read TGTGCCAGCAGTTACTCGTCGGGGGGTTCCTACGAGCAGTATTTC. This encodes CASSYSSGGSYEQYF.

This clonotype was seen more than once but under ten times. This sequence joins TRBV5-1 and TRBJ1-1; tentatively, D is TRBD1 (5 bases). This CDR3 comprises 14 residues. V lost 2 bases to trimming and J lost 4 bases, with 12 bases between them. Per the germline V gene, CDR1 is SGHRS and CDR2 is YFSETQ. The CDR3 here is CASSLYQGGTEAFF. The CDR3 region has the DNA TGCGCCAGCAGCTTATATCAGGGTGGCACTGAAGCTTTCTTT.

The J gene is TRBJ2-1, the V gene TRBV20-1; weak D call: TRBD2 (7 bases). The CDR3 spans 15 residues. Germline CDR1 reads DFQATT; CDR2 reads SNEGSKA (reference sequence). Deletions cut 5 bases from V and 7 bases from J, with 21 bases between. CDR3 DNA sequence: TGCAGTGCTGCCAAGGGGGGGAGGGCTGATAATGAGCAGTTCTTC. This translates into CSAAKGGRADNEQFF.

Many counts were recorded for this clonotype. The chain recombines TRBV5-1 with TRBJ2-6; D gene ambiguous. CDR3 length equals 12 residues. Per the germline V gene, CDR1 is SGHRS and CDR2 is YFSETQ. V was trimmed by 5 bases and J by 2 bases, leaving 2 bases between them. CDR3 bases: TGCGCCAGCAGTCCTGGGGCCAACGTCCTGACTTTC. It yields the protein CASSPGANVLTF.

This clonotype was seen a single time. This sequence joins TRBV20-1 and TRBJ2-1, with 10 bases identical to TRBD2. CDR3 length: 16 amino acids. CDR1 DFQATT and CDR2 SNEGSKA come from the germline V gene (reference sequence). V lost 2 bases to trimming and J lost 7 bases; unmatched junction nucleotides: 11. CDR3 amino acids: CSARPWTSGPLNEQFF. The CDR3 bases are TGCAGTGCTAGACCCTGGACTAGCGGTCCCCTTAATGAGCAGTTCTTC.

The V and J genes are TRBV7-2 and TRBJ1-3; D uncertain. This CDR3 spans 13 amino acids. CDR1 is SGHTA and CDR2 is FQGNSA in the germline V gene. Trimming removed 3 bases from V and 4 bases from J, with 7 bases in between. CDR3 bases: TGTGCCAGCAGCTTCTCCTACGGAAACACCATATATTTT. Residues: CASSFSYGNTIYF.

This chain links TRBV7-8 with TRBJ2-1, with D possibly TRBD1 on 5 matching bases. Germline CDR1 reads SGHVS; CDR2 reads FQNEAQ. The V gene lost 0 bases and the J gene lost 7 bases, with 10 bases spanning the gap. The CDR3 consists of 14 residues. The CDR3 coding sequence is TGTGCCAGCAGCTTAGCCAGGGTGAAAAATGAGCAGTTCTTC. This encodes CASSLARVKNEQFF.

This clonotype was found a few times. The genes are TRBV7-2 and TRBJ2-5, with TRBD2 matching 7 bases. V shed 3 bases, J shed 1 base, and the junction held 5 bases outside the gene matches. Per germline, CDR1 SGHTA and CDR2 FQGNSA. The CDR3 has 15 residues. CDR3 coding DNA: TGTGCCAGCAGCTTTCCTAGCGGCAGCCAAGAGACCCAGTACTTC. This encodes CASSFPSGSQETQYF.

In DNA form, the CDR3 reads TGCAGTGCTAGAGACCGCCTTAGGGGTAATGAGCAGTTCTTC. It translates to CSARDRLRGNEQFF. The V and J genes are TRBV20-1 and TRBJ2-1; D is perhaps TRBD1 (5 bases). CDR1 and CDR2 from the germline V gene are DFQATT and SNEGSKA (reference sequence). This CDR3 has 14 residues. With 0 bases removed from V and 7 bases from J, the gap between germline ends came to 13 bases.

There are many counts of this clonotype. The chain is built from TRBV20-1 and TRBJ1-6; 11 positions match TRBD1. Per the germline V gene, CDR1 is DFQATT and CDR2 is SNEGSKA (reference sequence). The V gene end was trimmed by 5 bases and the J gene end by 10 bases; junction bases not matched to a gene: 7. The CDR3 is made up of 14 amino acids. The CDR3 is CSAYPGQGDSPLHF. As DNA, the CDR3 is TGCAGTGCTTACCCGGGACAGGGGGACTCACCCCTCCACTTT.

This clonotype was observed many times. The genes are TRBV5-1 and TRBJ2-2; D gene uncertain. Germline CDR1 SGHRS, CDR2 YFSETQ. There are 14 residues in the CDR3. Trimming stripped 0 bases from V and 1 base from J, with 4 bases between. This CDR3 reads CASSLGQNTGELFF. CDR3 in DNA: TGCGCCAGCAGCTTGGGACAGAACACCGGGGAGCTGTTTTTT.

J is TRBJ2-1 and V is TRBV29-1; D remains unclear. Germline CDR1 and CDR2: SQVTM and ANQGSEA. The CDR3 runs 13 residues. Trimming removed 4 bases from V and 9 bases from J, with 16 bases in between. Here the CDR3 reads CSVAAAQKGEQFF. The CDR3 DNA sequence: TGCAGCGTTGCGGCGGCTCAAAAGGGTGAGCAGTTCTTC.

This clonotype was seen a few times. The rearrangement links TRBV7-9 to TRBJ2-5; no reliable D call. V was trimmed by 0 bases and J by 6 bases, leaving 14 bases between them. The CDR3 is 15 amino acids. Germline CDR1 is SEHNR and CDR2 is FQNEAQ (reference sequence). The CDR3 spells CASSLADLLAKTQYF. DNA of the CDR3: TGTGCCAGCAGCTTAGCTGACCTCTTGGCGAAGACCCAGTACTTC.

This clonotype was observed a handful of times. The rearrangement joins TRBV28 to TRBJ2-1; D unresolved. This CDR3 has 15 amino acids. Trimming shortened V by 3 bases and J by 0 bases, and 9 bases separated the two germline ends. Per the germline V gene, CDR1 is MDHEN and CDR2 is SYDVKM. Here the CDR3 DNA reads TGTGCCAGCAGTTTTTTGGTACCCTCCTACAATGAGCAGTTCTTC. Protein: CASSFLVPSYNEQFF.

This rearrangement joins TRBV5-1 to TRBJ2-1; 15 positions match TRBD2. The V gene end was trimmed by 3 bases and the J gene end by 3 bases; junction bases not matched to a gene: 1. Germline V CDR1 and CDR2: SGHRS, YFSETQ. This CDR3 has 16 amino acids. This chain's CDR3 is CASSWGLAGGYNEQFF. The CDR3 bases are TGCGCCAGCAGCTGGGGACTAGCGGGAGGCTACAATGAGCAGTTCTTC.

This clonotype was found many times. The chain links TRBV20-1 to TRBJ2-7; TRBD1 matches 12 bases. The CDR3 has 14 residues. V gave up 5 bases and J gave up 7 bases; unmatched junction bases: 9. From germline, CDR1 is DFQATT and CDR2 SNEGSKA (reference sequence). CDR3 bases: TGCAGTGCTGGTTCCGGGACAGGGGGCGGTGAGCAGTACTTC. It translates to CSAGSGTGGGEQYF.

Of note for this clonotype: Compared with germline, one end of the junction differs, possibly owing to a read error. The V and J genes are TRBV29-1 and TRBJ2-5; tentatively, D is TRBD1 (6 bases). The CDR3 runs 14 residues. The germline V gene has CDR1 SQVTM and CDR2 ANQGSEA. CDR3 protein: CSVGSMTGQKTQYF. CDR3 nucleotide sequence: TGCAGCGTGGGGTCAATGACAGGCCAAAAGACCCAGTACTTC.

This clonotype occurred a few times. The CDR3 spells CASSLGWDYEQYF. In DNA form, the CDR3 reads TGTGCCAGCAGCTTAGGTTGGGACTACGAGCAGTACTTC. The gene calls are TRBV7-2 and TRBJ2-7; D gene uncertain. The CDR3 totals 13 residues. Trimming took off 1 base at V and 3 bases at J, with 7 bases between the two ends. From germline, CDR1 is SGHTA and CDR2 FQGNSA.